This T cell receptor beta chain was profiled in a study of radiotherapy plus CTLA-4 blockade in lung cancer (dated by TCRdb to 2016 to 2019). With regard to the full study: Objective responses occurred in roughly 19% of enrolled patients, and 30% to 35% achieved disease control.

About this clone: Its recognized antigen is unknown. No much larger clone exists at a distance of one base, and base qualities are not known.

The study tested focal radiation therapy combined with CTLA-4 blockade (ipilimumab) in patients with chemo-refractory metastatic non-small-cell lung cancer. Library preparation used the immunoSEQ multiplex PCR assay. Drawn from immuneACCESS, this table holds only the in-frame rearrangements with V and J called that TCRdb kept. Clones are partly lost; checked studies trace under half to an unresolved V gene and leave the rest unexplained. The sample table lists around 100,000 clones, roughly 80% of them with a count of one. 2.5% to 3.5% of the sample goes to the ten largest clones. The CDR3 spans 14 residues, from the cysteine through the phenylalanine. Left in the record is the CDR3 DNA by itself, 42 bases read in frame from the first base. V is reduced by 4 bases and J by 6 bases, leaving a spacing of 12 bases between them. In the germline V gene (reference sequence), CDR1 corresponds to SEHNR and CDR2 to FQNEAQ.

Broader findings and caveats from the paper: The strongest predictors of response were reported to be early dynamic shifts in blood T cell clones along with a rise in serum interferon-beta following radiation. After treatment with radiotherapy and ipilimumab, TCR clones that originated in tumors expanded in peripheral blood.

Here the sequenced sample was peripheral blood, taken from a patient treated with radiotherapy plus ipilimumab. The source of this sequence is a human donor with non-small cell lung cancer that progressed on radiotherapy plus ipilimumab. Some clones in this sample may be carry-over from other donors' samples. The sequence is built from TRBV7-9 and TRBJ2-2, with no reliable assignment of the D segment. The nucleotide sequence is TGTGCCAGCAGCTCGCGGTTAGACTCCGGGGAGCTGTTTTTT. The encoded protein is CASSSRLDSGELFF.